The 22 T cell receptor beta chains reported below all come from one sample, sequenced in a study of T cells in women clearing cervical HPV infection. Assay used: immunoSEQ multiplex PCR; TCRdb lists only in-frame clones, some missing. This sample contains about 16,000 clones. Input material: blood buffy coat. These receptor sequences come from a woman aged 18-70 years with a cervical HPV16 infection that either progressed to CIN3+ or cleared (not recorded which).

Details on this clone: Read sequence stops 3 residues before the CDR3 end, and the germline J gene provides the missing end. The gene calls are TRBV5-4 and TRBJ2-5, with unresolved D. Germline CDR1 reads SGHNT; CDR2 reads YYREEE (reference sequence). The CDR3 length is 14 residues. V shed 0 bases and J shed 0 bases, with 6 bases lying between them. The CDR3 reads CASSLGNNQETQYF. CDR3 DNA, as far as it was read: TGTGCCAGCAGCTTGGGAAACAACCAAGAGACC.

As to this clone: The read is 3 residues too short to cover the CDR3 end, so that end is filled in from the germline J gene. The genes are TRBV7-2 and TRBJ2-5; 11 nucleotides align to TRBD1. The CDR3 consists of 15 residues. Germline trimming cut 6 bases from V and 2 bases from J; bases unmatched to any gene: 5. Germline CDR1 is SGHTA and CDR2 is FQGNSA. The sequenced part of the CDR3 DNA is TGTGCCAGCAGGGGGACAGGGGGGCTTCAAGAGACC. This sequence encodes CASRGTGGLQET. The full-length CDR3 reads as CASRGTGGLQETQYF. The full variable domain, with the rest looked up from reference TRBV7-2 and TRBJ2-5, is GAGVSQSPSNKVTEKGKDVELRCDPISGHTALYWYRQSLGQGLEFLIYFQGNSAPDKSGLPSDRFSAERTGGSVSTLTIQRTQQEDSAVYLCASRGTGGLQETQYFGPGTRLLVL.

Notes on this clone: The missing CDR3 end, 3 residues past where the read stops, is filled in from the germline J gene. This chain connects TRBV5-1 to TRBJ2-5; 12 nucleotides line up with TRBD2. This CDR3 spans 17 amino acids. Germline V gives CDR1 SGHRS, CDR2 YFSETQ. After removal of 4 bases from V and 1 base from J, the junction contained 8 bases not matched to a gene. CDR3 region: CASSPERTSGVQETQYF. The sequenced part of the CDR3 DNA is TGCGCCAGCAGCCCCGAAAGGACTAGCGGGGTCCAAGAGACC. The entire variable domain, with the rest obtained from reference TRBV5-1 and TRBJ2-5, is as follows: KAGVTQTPRYLIKTRGQQVTLSCSPISGHRSVSWYQQTPGQGLQFLFEYFSETQRNKGNFPGRFSGRQFSNSRSEMNVSTLELGDSALYLCASSPERTSGVQETQYFGPGTRLLVL.

By frequency, this clone registers large (0.1 to 1%). The read ends 3 residues shy of where the CDR3 ends; the end is completed using the germline J gene. The V and J genes are TRBV4-2 and TRBJ2-3; possibly TRBD1 for D (5 bases). The germline gives CDR1 LGHNA, CDR2 YNFKEQ. Trimming took 4 bases from V and 0 from J, leaving 26 bases between them. The CDR3 extends over 20 amino acids. The CDR3 reads CASSPKWSTEKLSSTDTQYF. The CDR3 DNA, read in part, is TGTGCCAGCAGCCCCAAATGGTCGACAGAGAAACTTTCTAGCACAGATACG.

For this clone: The read terminates 3 residues before the CDR3 end, so the remaining end is supplied by the germline J gene. The chain is built from TRBV20-1 and TRBJ2-7; D is unresolved. The germline V and J ends were trimmed by 0 bases and 4 bases, with 19 bases remaining between them. Per germline, CDR1 DFQATT and CDR2 SNEGSKA (reference sequence). This CDR3 has 16 residues. This CDR3 is CSARDSARHTRYEQYF. Partial CDR3 DNA: TGCAGTGCTAGAGATTCGGCCAGGCATACCAGGTACGAG.

Concerning this clone: The CDR3 end falls 3 residues outside the read, so it is completed with the germline J gene. The chain combines TRBV7-2 with TRBJ2-3, with D uncertain. The CDR3 has 14 residues. Between the trimmed V and J ends, which lost 3 bases and 4 bases, there was a span of 11 bases. Germline loops: CDR1 SGHTA, CDR2 FQGNSA. The DNA read from the CDR3 is TGTGCCAGCAGCTTGAGAAGGGTGTCAGATACG. It codes for CASSLRRVSDT. The entire CDR3 reads CASSLRRVSDTQYF.

CDR3 loop: CSARDRPSGGVYGDTQYF. The part of the CDR3 DNA that was read is TGCAGTGCTAGAGATAGGCCTAGCGGGGGGGTTTACGGGGATACG. The chain uses TRBV20-1 and TRBJ2-3, with 12 bases matching TRBD2. The sequenced fragment ends 3 residues before the CDR3 boundary, so the rest is inferred from the germline J gene. This CDR3 has 18 residues. V gave up 0 bases and J gave up 6 bases; unmatched junction bases: 13. Germline V CDR1 and CDR2: DFQATT, SNEGSKA (reference sequence).

Concerning this clone itself: The CDR3 is cut off 3 residues early in the read; its end comes from the germline J gene. The V and J genes are TRBV19 and TRBJ2-7; D is unresolved. Between the trimmed V and J ends, which lost 0 bases and 0 bases, there was a span of 6 bases. Looked up from germline, CDR1 is LNHDA and CDR2 is SQIVND (reference sequence). This CDR3 is built from 14 residues. CDR3 protein: CASSIDANSYEQYF. CDR3 DNA, as far as it was read: TGTGCCAGTAGTATAGACGCTAACTCCTACGAG.

On this clone: The CDR3 goes on 3 residues after the read ends, and that part is filled in from the germline J gene. V and J are TRBV9 and TRBJ2-3, with 9 bases fitting TRBD2. Trimming cost V 0 bases and J 5 bases; bases outside gene matches: 16. This CDR3 region has 19 residues. Per the germline V gene, CDR1 is SGDLS and CDR2 is YYNGEE. CDR3 sequence reads: CASSVAPLGGGAGIDTQYF. The CDR3 DNA, read in part, is TGTGCCAGCAGCGTAGCCCCCTTGGGCGGGGGGGCAGGTATAGATACG.

Concerning this clone itself: The read ends 3 residues before the CDR3 terminus; that terminus is restored from the germline J gene. The chain combines TRBV11-2 with TRBJ2-5, with TRBD1 identical over 7 bases. The germline CDR1 and CDR2 sequences are SGHAT and FQNNGV. Trimming removed 5 bases from V and 3 bases from J; junction bases left unmatched: 3. This CDR3 spans 13 amino acids. The part of the CDR3 DNA that was read is TGTGCCAGCAGCGCCGACAGGGAAGAGACC. Encoded protein: CASSADREET. The whole CDR3 is CASSADREETQYF. The complete variable domain, with remaining parts taken from reference TRBV11-2 and TRBJ2-5, reads EAGVAQSPRYKIIEKRQSVAFWCNPISGHATLYWYQQILGQGPKLLIQFQNNGVVDDSQLPKDRFSAERLKGVDSTLKIQPAKLEDSAVYLCASSADREETQYFGPGTRLLVL.

Of note for this clone: The read ends 3 residues before the CDR3 terminus; that terminus is restored from the germline J gene. The rearrangement links TRBV20-1 to TRBJ1-1; the match to TRBD1 covers 7 bases. V shed 2 bases and J 4 bases; nucleotides not matched to a gene: 13. Germline lookup yields CDR1 DFQATT and CDR2 SNEGSKA (reference sequence). This CDR3 contains 16 residues. CDR3: CSARTAAGGKFTEAFF. CDR3 bases read: TGCAGTGCTAGAACCGCGGCAGGGGGTAAATTCACTGAA.

A word on this clone: The read terminates 3 residues ahead of where the CDR3 ends, so the germline J gene completes it. The chain recombines TRBV2 with TRBJ2-3; 7 bases line up with TRBD2. The germline V gene has CDR1 SNHLY and CDR2 FYNNEI. This CDR3 region has 16 residues. The trim removed 3 bases at V and 0 bases at J, leaving 6 bases unmatched. The CDR3 is CASSDGGRASTDTQYF. CDR3 bases read: TGTGCCAGCAGTGATGGGGGGAGGGCTAGCACAGATACG.

In the case of this clone: Read data end 3 residues before the CDR3 end; the end is taken from the germline J gene. V gene TRBV2 combines with J gene TRBJ2-5, with TRBD2 matching over 11 bases. There are 14 residues in the CDR3. CDR1 SNHLY and CDR2 FYNNEI come from the germline V gene. V lost 5 bases to trimming and J lost 5 bases; unmatched junction nucleotides: 4. The CDR3 bases that were read are TGTGCCAGCAGTCTTAGCGGGGGGGGCGAGACC. Translation: CASSLSGGGET. The entire CDR3 is CASSLSGGGETQYF. The full variable domain, in which reference TRBV2 and TRBJ2-5 provide the parts outside the CDR3, is EPEVTQTPSHQVTQMGQEVILRCVPISNHLYFYWYRQILGQKVEFLVSFYNNEISEKSEIFDDQFSVERPDGSNFTLKIRSTKLEDSAMYFCASSLSGGGETQYFGPGTRLLVL.

About this clone: Read sequence stops 3 residues before the CDR3 end, and the germline J gene provides the missing end. The chain has TRBV19 and TRBJ1-1; 9 positions agree with TRBD1. Trimming cost V 6 bases and J 3 bases; bases outside gene matches: 14. This CDR3 comprises 17 residues. Germline-derived CDR1 and CDR2 are LNHDA and SQIVND (reference sequence). CDR3 bases read: TGTGCCAGTAGGTTCGGACAGGGGCGCGTTTCGGACACTGAA. Translation: CASRFGQGRVSDTE. The full CDR3 reads CASRFGQGRVSDTEAFF.

Comment on this clone: Coverage ceases 3 residues before the CDR3 finishes, and the germline J gene fills in the end. The gene calls are TRBV11-2 and TRBJ2-5, with unresolved D. Deletions cut 7 bases from V and 1 base from J, with 7 bases between. From germline, CDR1 is SGHAT and CDR2 FQNNGV. CDR3 size: 12 residues. The part of the CDR3 DNA that was read is TGTGCCAGCACCCGGGTCCAAGAGACC. Its translation: CASTRVQET. The CDR3 as a whole reads CASTRVQETQYF.

This clone is identified as medium-sized from frequency. Read data end 3 residues before the CDR3 end; the end is taken from the germline J gene. V is TRBV18 and J is TRBJ2-7; D gene uncertain. There are 16 residues in the CDR3. Trimming cost V 0 bases and J 0 bases, with 12 bases left between them. Germline V gives CDR1 KGHSH, CDR2 LQKENI. This chain's CDR3 is CASSPPFPESSYEQYF. The sequenced CDR3 bases are TGTGCCAGCTCACCACCGTTCCCAGAAAGCTCCTACGAG.

Points on this clone: The sequenced fragment ends 3 residues before the CDR3 boundary, so the rest is inferred from the germline J gene. The chain links TRBV5-1 to TRBJ2-1; 8 bases map to TRBD1. The CDR3 has 15 amino acids. Looked up from germline, CDR1 is SGHRS and CDR2 is YFSETQ. V shed 4 bases, J shed 7 bases, and the junction held 10 bases outside the gene matches. This CDR3 is CASSPDRAMGNEQFF. The DNA read from the CDR3 is TGCGCCAGCAGCCCGGACAGGGCGATGGGAAATGAG.

For this clone: The read ends 3 residues early relative to the CDR3; the germline J gene fills the gap. The chain employs TRBV5-5 and TRBJ2-5; no clear D gene. The CDR3 spans 14 residues. CDR1 is SGHKS and CDR2 is YYEKEE in the germline V gene (reference sequence). Trimming cost V 2 bases and J 2 bases, with 10 bases left between them. The chain's CDR3 is CASSFWSAQETQYF. CDR3 DNA (partial): TGTGCCAGCAGCTTCTGGAGCGCGCAAGAGACC.

Comments on this clone: The read finishes 3 residues shy of the CDR3 end, and the germline J gene is used to complete it. The rearrangement links TRBV5-1 to TRBJ1-2; 7 nucleotides match TRBD1. The CDR3 is 14 amino acids. Germline V lookup: CDR1 SGHRS, CDR2 YFSETQ. V gave up 0 bases and J gave up 3 bases; unmatched junction bases: 2. Incomplete CDR3 DNA: TGCGCCAGCAGCTTGGGAGGGGGCCACTATGGC. This gives the protein CASSLGGGHYG. The CDR3 in full is CASSLGGGHYGYTF.

Concerning this clone: Coverage ceases 3 residues before the CDR3 finishes, and the germline J gene fills in the end. The chain joins TRBV20-1 to TRBJ2-5; 10 nucleotides line up with TRBD2. The length of the CDR3 is 16 residues. V was pared by 0 bases and J by 1 base, with 5 bases of the junction left unmatched. The V gene's germline CDR1 is DFQATT and CDR2 SNEGSKA (reference sequence). The CDR3 spells CSARDFLAGAQETQYF. The CDR3 DNA, read in part, is TGCAGTGCTAGAGATTTCCTAGCGGGGGCCCAAGAGACC.

On this clone: The read ends 3 residues early relative to the CDR3; the germline J gene fills the gap. The rearrangement uses TRBV18 and TRBJ1-3, with D maybe TRBD1 (5 bases). The length of the CDR3 is 16 residues. The V gene's germline CDR1 is KGHSH and CDR2 LQKENI. V gave up 4 bases and J gave up 3 bases, with 16 bases separating them. The CDR3 region is CASSQTRREGGNTIYF. CDR3 DNA, as far as it was read: TGTGCCAGCTCACAGACCCGCAGGGAAGGTGGAAACACC.

Comment on this clone: Coverage ceases 3 residues before the CDR3 finishes, and the germline J gene fills in the end. The chain is built from TRBV20-1 and TRBJ2-7, with 11 bases aligning to TRBD1. CDR1 is DFQATT, CDR2 SNEGSKA, per germline (reference sequence). The CDR3 extends over 14 amino acids. V lost 1 base and J lost 2; bases outside the gene matches: 1. This chain's CDR3 is CSARGGQGAYEQYF. The CDR3 bases that were read are TGCAGTGCTAGAGGGGGACAGGGGGCCTACGAG.